Listed below are T cell receptor beta chains from one sample, sequenced in a study of T cell responses to AZD1222 COVID-19 vaccine. Some clones are missing from TCRdb's copy, which holds only in-frame ones; the method was immunoSEQ multiplex PCR. The sample holds some 120,000 clones, roughly 85% seen once. The material was peripheral blood, obtained on day 0 of MenACWY control vaccination. Receptors originate from an adult in good health. Each CDR3 is given with its conserved first and last residue. The order of the fields is D gene, CDR3 length, V gene, J gene, clone size, CDR3 DNA, CDR3 protein. The D gene is left open where the match is weak. Size values are once, few and many counts, or a class for expanded clones, and some rows have none.

>.|12|TRBV5-1|TRBJ2-7|.
TGCGCCAGCAGCCTTCCCTCCTACGAGCAGTACTTC
CASSLPSYEQYF
>.|13|TRBV7-3|TRBJ2-2|.
TGTGCCAGCAGCTCTAGTAACACCGGGGAGCTGTTTTTT
CASSSSNTGELFF
>TRBD1|14|TRBV6-1|TRBJ1-2|.
TGTGCCAGCAGTGAAGGAGGGACAGGGTGGGGCTACACCTTC
CASSEGGTGWGYTF
>.|12|TRBV28|TRBJ1-5|.
TGTGCCAGCAGTAAGGGGCCGAGACCCCAGCATTTT
CASSKGPRPQHF
>.|14|TRBV28|TRBJ1-3|.
TGTGCCAGCAGTTTCAGGGTATCTGGAAACACCATATATTTT
CASSFRVSGNTIYF
>.|11|TRBV6-5|TRBJ2-7|.
TGTGCCAGCAGATTCGGCTACGAGCAGTACTTC
CASRFGYEQYF
>.|15|TRBV7-9|TRBJ1-4|once
TGTGCCAGCAGCCCGGGGAGGACCGCCGGTGAAAAACTGTTTTTT
CASSPGRTAGEKLFF
>.|12|TRBV3-1/TRBV3-2|TRBJ2-1|.
TGTGCCAGCAGCCAAGGTAGGCGGGAGCAGTTCTTC
CASSQGRREQFF
>.|14|TRBV18|TRBJ1-1|.
TGTGCCAGCTCACGGGATAGCATGAACACTGAAGCTTTCTTT
CASSRDSMNTEAFF
>.|12|TRBV28|TRBJ1-2|.
TGTGCCAGCACCTCTGACAGTTATGGCTACACCTTC
CASTSDSYGYTF
>.|11|TRBV9|TRBJ2-1|.
TGTGCCAGCAGCGCTGATCTAGAGCAGTTCTTC
CASSADLEQFF
>.|14|TRBV18|TRBJ1-5|.
TGTGCCAGCTCACCACAGGGGAGCAATCAGCCCCAGCATTTT
CASSPQGSNQPQHF
>TRBD2|14|TRBV7-9|TRBJ2-1|.
TGTGCCAGCAGCTTCACTAGCGGGAACAATGAGCAGTTCTTC
CASSFTSGNNEQFF
>.|16|TRBV7-2|TRBJ2-4|.
TGTGCCAGCAGCTTGGCCCCTGGTTTCAGCAAAAACATTCAGTACTTC
CASSLAPGFSKNIQYF
>TRBD1|15|TRBV5-1|TRBJ1-6|.
TGCGCCAGCAGCTTTCAGACAGGGGAGAATTCACCCCTCCACTTT
CASSFQTGENSPLHF
>TRBD2|17|TRBV7-3|TRBJ2-1|.
TGTGCCAGCAGCGATCTAGCGGGAGGGCCTTCCTACAATGAGCAGTTCTTC
CASSDLAGGPSYNEQFF
>.|14|TRBV28|TRBJ1-2|.
TGTGCCAGCAGATCCCCGGCAGGGGCGAATGGCTACACCTTC
CASRSPAGANGYTF
>.|13|TRBV15|TRBJ2-7|.
TGTGCCACCAGCAGCTCCCCGGGGTACGAGCAGTACTTC
CATSSSPGYEQYF